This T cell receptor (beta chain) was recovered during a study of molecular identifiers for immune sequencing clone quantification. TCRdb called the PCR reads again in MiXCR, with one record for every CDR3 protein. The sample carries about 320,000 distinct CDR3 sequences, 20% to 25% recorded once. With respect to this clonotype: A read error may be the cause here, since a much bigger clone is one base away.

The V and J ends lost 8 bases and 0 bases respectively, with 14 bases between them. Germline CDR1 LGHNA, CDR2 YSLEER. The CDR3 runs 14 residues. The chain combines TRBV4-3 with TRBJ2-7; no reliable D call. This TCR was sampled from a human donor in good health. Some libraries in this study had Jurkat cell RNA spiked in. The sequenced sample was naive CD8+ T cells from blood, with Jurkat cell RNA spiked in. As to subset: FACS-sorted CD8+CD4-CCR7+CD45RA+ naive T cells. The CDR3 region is CASGSFLGSYEQYF. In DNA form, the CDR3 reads TGCGCCAGCGGCTCGTTTCTAGGCTCCTACGAGCAGTACTTC.